The rows below give T cell receptor beta chains drawn from one sample of a study of spatial heterogeneity in lung cancer. A single record per CDR3 protein comes from TCRdb applying MiXCR to the 5' RACE reads. The sample holds over 15,000 distinct CDR3 sequences, 9.2% seen once. The material sequenced was PBMCs, taken at follow-up. The receptors come from a male donor with early-stage non-small cell lung cancer. Each CDR3 is given without its conserved first and last residue.

CDR3 protein: SARWQGNNQPQH
CDR3 length: 12
J gene: TRBJ1-5
V gene: TRBV20-1

CDR3 protein: ASSGSFQETQY
CDR3 length: 11
J gene: TRBJ2-5
V gene: TRBV10-1

CDR3 protein: ASTQGAYQETQY
CDR3 length: 12
J gene: TRBJ2-5
V gene: TRBV5-1

CDR3 protein: ASRDVLAGGTDTQY
CDR3 length: 14
J gene: TRBJ2-3
V gene: TRBV5-1

CDR3 protein: ASSQEGQALPQYGYT
CDR3 length: 15
J gene: TRBJ1-2
V gene: TRBV3-2

CDR3 protein: ASSPPAPRPTDTQY
CDR3 length: 14
J gene: TRBJ2-3
V gene: TRBV18

CDR3 protein: ASSSYPEADLWGYT
CDR3 length: 14
J gene: TRBJ1-2
V gene: TRBV7-2

CDR3 protein: ASSYRGEAF
CDR3 length: 9
J gene: TRBJ1-1
V gene: TRBV6-2/TRBV6-3

CDR3 protein: ASSQGWQGNEKLF
CDR3 length: 13
J gene: TRBJ1-4
V gene: TRBV3-1

CDR3 protein: ASSLYGGQPQH
CDR3 length: 11
J gene: TRBJ1-5
V gene: TRBV28

CDR3 protein: ASIDGYQETQY
CDR3 length: 11
J gene: TRBJ2-5
V gene: TRBV2

CDR3 protein: ASSPSWRQNYEQY
CDR3 length: 13
J gene: TRBJ2-7
V gene: TRBV13

CDR3 protein: SAIDRGLGGYT
CDR3 length: 11
J gene: TRBJ1-2
V gene: TRBV29-1

CDR3 protein: ASSSTDTQY
CDR3 length: 9
J gene: TRBJ2-3
V gene: TRBV7-2

CDR3 protein: ASSSLANPYNEQF
CDR3 length: 13
J gene: TRBJ2-1
V gene: TRBV5-6

CDR3 protein: SARDRAQGPQH
CDR3 length: 11
J gene: TRBJ1-5
V gene: TRBV29-1

CDR3 protein: ASSYVPPAQVGNEQF
CDR3 length: 15
J gene: TRBJ2-1
V gene: TRBV6-5

CDR3 protein: ASSLVTGGGYT
CDR3 length: 11
J gene: TRBJ1-2
V gene: TRBV7-2

CDR3 protein: ASSIEAGPRPQH
CDR3 length: 12
J gene: TRBJ1-5
V gene: TRBV19

CDR3 protein: ASSKDSSNQPQH
CDR3 length: 12
J gene: TRBJ1-5
V gene: TRBV7-2

CDR3 protein: ASSVASGQTNEKLF
CDR3 length: 14
J gene: TRBJ1-4
V gene: TRBV9

CDR3 protein: SVRSTYEQY
CDR3 length: 9
J gene: TRBJ2-7
V gene: TRBV29-1

CDR3 protein: ASSLGSSGRPTDTQY
CDR3 length: 15
J gene: TRBJ2-3
V gene: TRBV7-9

CDR3 protein: ASSLDGGEDTEAF
CDR3 length: 13
J gene: TRBJ1-1
V gene: TRBV5-1

CDR3 protein: ASSVAGGLGNEQF
CDR3 length: 13
J gene: TRBJ2-1
V gene: TRBV9

CDR3 protein: ASSLDSGRPNNEQF
CDR3 length: 14
J gene: TRBJ2-1
V gene: TRBV5-1

CDR3 protein: ASRSRGADTEAF
CDR3 length: 12
J gene: TRBJ1-1
V gene: TRBV7-6

CDR3 protein: ASSARRVTDTQY
CDR3 length: 12
J gene: TRBJ2-3
V gene: TRBV5-1

CDR3 protein: ASTPMATGKDEQF
CDR3 length: 13
J gene: TRBJ2-1
V gene: TRBV28

CDR3 protein: ASSWTGAFEQY
CDR3 length: 11
J gene: TRBJ2-7
V gene: TRBV11-2

CDR3 protein: ASSLGGGETQY
CDR3 length: 11
J gene: TRBJ2-5
V gene: TRBV5-4

CDR3 protein: ASSFGTGTYEQY
CDR3 length: 12
J gene: TRBJ2-7
V gene: TRBV11-2

CDR3 protein: ATGFGGPRPGELF
CDR3 length: 13
J gene: TRBJ2-2
V gene: TRBV24-1

CDR3 protein: ASSGTGYEQY
CDR3 length: 10
J gene: TRBJ2-7
V gene: TRBV7-9

CDR3 protein: SARDLLAGGNNEQF
CDR3 length: 14
J gene: TRBJ2-1
V gene: TRBV20-1

CDR3 protein: ASSVALASGEAETQY
CDR3 length: 15
J gene: TRBJ2-5
V gene: TRBV9

CDR3 protein: SARGLGAWDTQY
CDR3 length: 12
J gene: TRBJ2-3
V gene: TRBV20-1

CDR3 protein: ASSQGPGSYEQY
CDR3 length: 12
J gene: TRBJ2-7
V gene: TRBV4-3

CDR3 protein: AISELPGHEQY
CDR3 length: 11
J gene: TRBJ2-7
V gene: TRBV10-3

CDR3 protein: ASSPFRETYEQY
CDR3 length: 12
J gene: TRBJ2-7
V gene: TRBV12-3/TRBV12-4

CDR3 protein: ASSFLARYEQY
CDR3 length: 11
J gene: TRBJ2-7
V gene: TRBV28

CDR3 protein: ASSQGLAETQY
CDR3 length: 11
J gene: TRBJ2-5
V gene: TRBV18

CDR3 protein: ASTLAGTSGSPYEQY
CDR3 length: 15
J gene: TRBJ2-7
V gene: TRBV9

CDR3 protein: ASSTVPGQGTYGYT
CDR3 length: 14
J gene: TRBJ1-2
V gene: TRBV19

CDR3 protein: ASSLTIGSGEYNEQF
CDR3 length: 15
J gene: TRBJ2-1
V gene: TRBV28

CDR3 protein: ASSIATGNEKLF
CDR3 length: 12
J gene: TRBJ1-4
V gene: TRBV19

CDR3 protein: ATLDPAKGETQY
CDR3 length: 12
J gene: TRBJ2-5
V gene: TRBV15

CDR3 protein: ASSLSLRAYEQY
CDR3 length: 12
J gene: TRBJ2-7
V gene: TRBV5-6

CDR3 protein: ASRRGADTGELF
CDR3 length: 12
J gene: TRBJ2-2
V gene: TRBV6-4

CDR3 protein: ASSRDSYEQY
CDR3 length: 10
J gene: TRBJ2-7
V gene: TRBV2

CDR3 protein: ASSLTSVNYNEQF
CDR3 length: 13
J gene: TRBJ2-1
V gene: TRBV5-1

CDR3 protein: ASSYSAGGSTDTQY
CDR3 length: 14
J gene: TRBJ2-3
V gene: TRBV5-1

CDR3 protein: ASSKTYLQGQY
CDR3 length: 11
J gene: TRBJ2-7
V gene: TRBV25-1

CDR3 protein: ASSSQGAGDNYEQY
CDR3 length: 14
J gene: TRBJ2-7
V gene: TRBV5-1

CDR3 protein: ASSTTDLAKNIQY
CDR3 length: 13
J gene: TRBJ2-4
V gene: TRBV28

CDR3 protein: ASSESAGGETQY
CDR3 length: 12
J gene: TRBJ2-5
V gene: TRBV10-2

CDR3 protein: ASGRPFAVRAVAYEQY
CDR3 length: 16
J gene: TRBJ2-7
V gene: TRBV11-2

CDR3 protein: ASSSTRTQY
CDR3 length: 9
J gene: TRBJ2-3
V gene: TRBV28

CDR3 protein: ASSRTRVVPGELF
CDR3 length: 13
J gene: TRBJ2-2
V gene: TRBV7-8

CDR3 protein: ASSLTIAGGYEQF
CDR3 length: 13
J gene: TRBJ2-1
V gene: TRBV5-1